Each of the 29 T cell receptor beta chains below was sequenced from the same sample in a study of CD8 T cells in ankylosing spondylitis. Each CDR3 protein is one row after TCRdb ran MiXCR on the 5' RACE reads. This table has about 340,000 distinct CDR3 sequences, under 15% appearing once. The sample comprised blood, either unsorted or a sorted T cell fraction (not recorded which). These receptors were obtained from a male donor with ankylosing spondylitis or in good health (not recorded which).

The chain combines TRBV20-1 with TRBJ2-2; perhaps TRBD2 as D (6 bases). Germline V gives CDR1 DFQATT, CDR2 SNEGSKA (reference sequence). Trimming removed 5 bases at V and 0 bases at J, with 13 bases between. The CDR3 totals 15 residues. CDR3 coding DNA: TGCAGTGCTGGCTCCGGCGGGGCGAACACCGGGGAGCTGTTTTTT. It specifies CSAGSGGANTGELFF.

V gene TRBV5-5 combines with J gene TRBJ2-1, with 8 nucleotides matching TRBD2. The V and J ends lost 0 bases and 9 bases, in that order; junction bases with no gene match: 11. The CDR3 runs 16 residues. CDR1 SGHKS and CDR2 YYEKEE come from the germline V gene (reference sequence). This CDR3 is CASSLATGLAHGEQFF. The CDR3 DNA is TGTGCCAGCAGCTTGGCCACTGGACTAGCCCACGGTGAGCAGTTCTTC.

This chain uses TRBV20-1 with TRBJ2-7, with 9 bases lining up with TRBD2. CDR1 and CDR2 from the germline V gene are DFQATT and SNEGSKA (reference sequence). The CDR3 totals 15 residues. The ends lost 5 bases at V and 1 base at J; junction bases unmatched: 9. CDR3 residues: CSASISGSPSYEQYF. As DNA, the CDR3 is TGCAGTGCTTCCATTAGCGGGAGCCCTTCCTACGAGCAGTACTTC.

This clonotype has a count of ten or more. The CDR3 sequence: CASSIRGSNEQFF. The CDR3, as DNA: TGTGCCAGCAGTATCAGGGGTTCGAATGAGCAGTTCTTC. The J gene is TRBJ2-1, the V gene TRBV6-6; D possibly corresponds to TRBD1 (6 bases). Germline V CDR1 and CDR2: MNHNY, SVGAGI (reference sequence). This CDR3 region has 13 residues. Trimming took 5 bases from V and 7 from J, leaving 12 bases between them.

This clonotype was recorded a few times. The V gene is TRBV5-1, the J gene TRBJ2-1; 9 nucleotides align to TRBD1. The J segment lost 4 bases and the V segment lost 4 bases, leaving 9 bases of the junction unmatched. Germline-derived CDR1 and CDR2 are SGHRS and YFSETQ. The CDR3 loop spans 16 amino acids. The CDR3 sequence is CASSVGQGLPYNEQFF. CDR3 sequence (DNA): TGCGCCAGCAGCGTGGGACAGGGACTACCTTACAATGAGCAGTTCTTC.

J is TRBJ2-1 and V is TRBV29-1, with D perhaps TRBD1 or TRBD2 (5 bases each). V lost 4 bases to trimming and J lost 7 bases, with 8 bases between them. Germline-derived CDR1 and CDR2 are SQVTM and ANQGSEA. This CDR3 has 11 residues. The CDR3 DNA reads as TGCAGCGTTGGGGGGATGAATGAGCAGTTCTTC. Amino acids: CSVGGMNEQFF.

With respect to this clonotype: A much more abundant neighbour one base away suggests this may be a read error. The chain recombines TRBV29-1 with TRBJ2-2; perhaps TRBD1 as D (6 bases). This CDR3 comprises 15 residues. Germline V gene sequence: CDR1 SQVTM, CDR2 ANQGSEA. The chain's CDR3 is CSVSKRGMNTGEMFF. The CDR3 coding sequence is TGCAGCGTTTCAAAAAGGGGGATGAACACCGGGGAGATGTTTTTT.

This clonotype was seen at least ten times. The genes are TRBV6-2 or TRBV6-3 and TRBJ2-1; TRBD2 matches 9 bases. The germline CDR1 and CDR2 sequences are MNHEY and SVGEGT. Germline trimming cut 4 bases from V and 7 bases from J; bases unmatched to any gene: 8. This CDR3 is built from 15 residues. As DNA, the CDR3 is TGTGCCAGCAGTTCCCCCACTAGCGGGTGGAATGAGCAGTTCTTC. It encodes CASSSPTSGWNEQFF.

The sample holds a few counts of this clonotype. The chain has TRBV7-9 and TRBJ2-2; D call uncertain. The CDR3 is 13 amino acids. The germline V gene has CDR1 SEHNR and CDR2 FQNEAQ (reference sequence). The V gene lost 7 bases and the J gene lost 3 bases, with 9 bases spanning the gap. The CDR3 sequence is CASMGRDTGELFF. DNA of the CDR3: TGTGCCAGCATGGGTAGGGACACCGGGGAGCTGTTTTTT.

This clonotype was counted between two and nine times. The CDR3 protein is CATAEGLSSGNTIYF. The CDR3 nucleotides are TGTGCCACCGCCGAGGGACTGTCCTCTGGAAACACCATATATTTT. V and J are TRBV18 and TRBJ1-3, with D possibly being TRBD1 (5 bases). V was pared by 10 bases and J by 0 bases, with 16 bases between. This CDR3 has 15 amino acids. The germline CDR1 and CDR2 sequences are KGHSH and LQKENI.

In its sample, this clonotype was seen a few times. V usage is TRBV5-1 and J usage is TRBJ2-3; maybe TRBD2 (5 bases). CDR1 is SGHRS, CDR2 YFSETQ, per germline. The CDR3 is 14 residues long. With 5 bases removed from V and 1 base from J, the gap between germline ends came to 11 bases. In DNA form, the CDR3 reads TGCGCCAGCAGTGGAACAGCGGGCACAGATACGCAGTATTTT. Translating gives CASSGTAGTDTQYF.

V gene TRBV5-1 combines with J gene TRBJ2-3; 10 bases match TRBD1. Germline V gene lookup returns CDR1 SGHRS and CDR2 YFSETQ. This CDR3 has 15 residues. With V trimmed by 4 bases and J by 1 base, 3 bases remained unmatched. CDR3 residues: CASSRQGAGTDTQYF. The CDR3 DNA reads TGCGCCAGCAGCCGACAGGGGGCTGGCACAGATACGCAGTATTTT.

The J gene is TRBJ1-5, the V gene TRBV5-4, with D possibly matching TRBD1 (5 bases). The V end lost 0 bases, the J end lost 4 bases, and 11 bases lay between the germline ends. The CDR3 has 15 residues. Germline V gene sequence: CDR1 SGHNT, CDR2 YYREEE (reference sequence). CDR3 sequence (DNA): TGTGCCAGCAGCTTGGACCCTCAGGGAAATCAGCCCCAGCATTTT. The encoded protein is CASSLDPQGNQPQHF.

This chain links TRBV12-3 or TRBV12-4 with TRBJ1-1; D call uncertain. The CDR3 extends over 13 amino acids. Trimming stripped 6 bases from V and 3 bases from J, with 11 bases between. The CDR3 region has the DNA TGTGCCAGCAGCCTGGGCATGGACACTGAAGCTTTCTTT. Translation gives CASSLGMDTEAFF.

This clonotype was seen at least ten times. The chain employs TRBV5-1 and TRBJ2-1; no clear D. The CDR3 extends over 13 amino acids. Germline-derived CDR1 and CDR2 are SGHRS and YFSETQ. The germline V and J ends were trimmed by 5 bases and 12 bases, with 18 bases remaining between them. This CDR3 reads CASSPSSFPTQFF. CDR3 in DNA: TGCGCCAGCAGTCCTAGTTCCTTTCCGACGCAGTTCTTC.

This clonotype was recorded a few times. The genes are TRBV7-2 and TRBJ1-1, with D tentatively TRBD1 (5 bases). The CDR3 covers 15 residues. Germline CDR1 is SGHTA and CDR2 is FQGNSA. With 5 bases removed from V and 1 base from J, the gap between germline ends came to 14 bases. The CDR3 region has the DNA TGTGCCAGCAGCCCCATTGGGGCCGGGAACACTGAAGCTTTCTTT. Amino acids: CASSPIGAGNTEAFF.

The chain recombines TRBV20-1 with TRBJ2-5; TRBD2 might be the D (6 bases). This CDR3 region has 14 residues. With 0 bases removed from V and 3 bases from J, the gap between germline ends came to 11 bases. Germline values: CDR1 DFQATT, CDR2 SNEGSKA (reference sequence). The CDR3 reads CSARDSASEETQYF. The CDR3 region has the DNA TGCAGTGCTAGAGACTCCGCTAGCGAAGAGACCCAGTACTTC.

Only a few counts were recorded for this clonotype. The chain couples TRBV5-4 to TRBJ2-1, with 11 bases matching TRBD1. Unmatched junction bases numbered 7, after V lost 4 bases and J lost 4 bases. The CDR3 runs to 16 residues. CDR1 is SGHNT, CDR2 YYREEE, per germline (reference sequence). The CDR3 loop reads CASSPWTGGAYNEQFF. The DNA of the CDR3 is TGTGCCAGCAGCCCCTGGACAGGGGGCGCATACAATGAGCAGTTCTTC.

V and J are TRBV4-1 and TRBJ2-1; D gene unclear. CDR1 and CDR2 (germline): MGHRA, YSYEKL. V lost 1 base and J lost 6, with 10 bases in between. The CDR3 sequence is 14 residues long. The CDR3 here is CASSQASYGNEQFF. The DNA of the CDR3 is TGCGCCAGCAGCCAAGCGTCTTACGGCAATGAGCAGTTCTTC.

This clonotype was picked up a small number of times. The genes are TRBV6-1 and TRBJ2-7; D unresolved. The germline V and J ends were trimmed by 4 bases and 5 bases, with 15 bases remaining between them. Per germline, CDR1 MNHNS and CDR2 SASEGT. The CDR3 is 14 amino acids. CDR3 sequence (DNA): TGTGCCAGCAGTGTCAGAGGAGAATCGGACGAGCAGTACTTC. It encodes CASSVRGESDEQYF.

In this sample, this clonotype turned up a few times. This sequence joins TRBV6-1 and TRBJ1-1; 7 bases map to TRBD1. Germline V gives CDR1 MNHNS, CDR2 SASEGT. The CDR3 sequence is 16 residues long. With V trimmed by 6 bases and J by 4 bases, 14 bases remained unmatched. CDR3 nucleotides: TGTGCCAGCAGCCGGGACAGTCCTGGTAGCGGCACTGAAGCTTTCTTT. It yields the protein CASSRDSPGSGTEAFF.

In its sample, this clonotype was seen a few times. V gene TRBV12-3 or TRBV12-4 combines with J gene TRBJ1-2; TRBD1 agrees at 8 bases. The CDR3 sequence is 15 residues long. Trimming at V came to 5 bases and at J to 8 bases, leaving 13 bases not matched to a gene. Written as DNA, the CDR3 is TGTGCCAGCAGTCAGAGCAGGGGGCGTGTAACGGGCTACACCTTC. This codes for CASSQSRGRVTGYTF.

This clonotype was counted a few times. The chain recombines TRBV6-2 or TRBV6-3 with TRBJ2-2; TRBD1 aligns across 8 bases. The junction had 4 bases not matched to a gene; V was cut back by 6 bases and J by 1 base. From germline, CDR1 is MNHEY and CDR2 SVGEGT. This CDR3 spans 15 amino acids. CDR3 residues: CASRPDRENTGELFF. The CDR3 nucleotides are TGTGCCAGCAGGCCGGACAGGGAGAACACCGGGGAGCTGTTTTTT.

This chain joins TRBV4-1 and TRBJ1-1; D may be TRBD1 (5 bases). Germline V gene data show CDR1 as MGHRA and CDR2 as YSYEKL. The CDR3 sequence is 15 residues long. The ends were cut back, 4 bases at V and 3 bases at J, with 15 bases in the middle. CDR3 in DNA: TGCGCCAGCAGCCCCCGACCCGGGGGGGACACTGAAGCTTTCTTT. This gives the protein CASSPRPGGDTEAFF.

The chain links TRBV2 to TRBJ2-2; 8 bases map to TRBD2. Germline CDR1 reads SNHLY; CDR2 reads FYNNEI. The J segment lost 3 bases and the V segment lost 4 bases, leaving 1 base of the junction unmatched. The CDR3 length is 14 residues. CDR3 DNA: TGTGCCAGCAGTGGGCGGGGGGACACCGGGGAGCTGTTTTTT. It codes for CASSGRGDTGELFF.

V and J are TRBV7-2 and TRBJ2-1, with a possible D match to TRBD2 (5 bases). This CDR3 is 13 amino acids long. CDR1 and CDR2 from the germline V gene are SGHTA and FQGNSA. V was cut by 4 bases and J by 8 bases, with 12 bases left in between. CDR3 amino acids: CASSSPSLHEQFF. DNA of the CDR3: TGTGCCAGCAGCTCCCCTAGCCTCCATGAGCAGTTCTTC.

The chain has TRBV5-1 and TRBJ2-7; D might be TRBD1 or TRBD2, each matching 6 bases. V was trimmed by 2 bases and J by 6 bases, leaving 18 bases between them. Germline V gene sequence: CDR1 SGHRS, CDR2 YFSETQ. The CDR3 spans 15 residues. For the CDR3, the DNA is TGCGCCAGCAGCTTAAGGCGGGACACCCATCGCGAGCAGTACTTC. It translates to CASSLRRDTHREQYF.

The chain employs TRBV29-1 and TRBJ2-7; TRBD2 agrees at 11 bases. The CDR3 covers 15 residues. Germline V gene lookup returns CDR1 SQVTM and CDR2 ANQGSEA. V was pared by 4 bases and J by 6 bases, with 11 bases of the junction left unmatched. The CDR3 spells CSVGFLAGGRGEQYF. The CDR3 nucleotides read TGCAGCGTTGGATTCCTAGCGGGGGGCCGGGGCGAGCAGTACTTC.

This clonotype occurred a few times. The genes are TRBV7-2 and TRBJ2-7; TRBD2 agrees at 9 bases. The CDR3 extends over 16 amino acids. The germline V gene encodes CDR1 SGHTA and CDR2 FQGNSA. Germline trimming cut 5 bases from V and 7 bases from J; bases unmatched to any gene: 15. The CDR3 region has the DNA TGTGCCAGCAGCCCCCCATCGGGCGGGGGGGCCAGTGAGCAGTACTTC. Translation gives CASSPPSGGGASEQYF. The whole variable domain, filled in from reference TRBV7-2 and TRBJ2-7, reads GAGVSQSPSNKVTEKGKDVELRCDPISGHTALYWYRQSLGQGLEFLIYFQGNSAPDKSGLPSDRFSAERTGGSVSTLTIQRTQQEDSAVYLCASSPPSGGGASEQYFGPGTRLTVT.